This T cell receptor (beta chain) came from a study of T cells after yellow fever vaccination. Germline CDR1 is SGDLS and CDR2 is YYNGEE. The CDR3 consists of 15 residues. V dropped 4 bases and J dropped 2 bases, with 13 bases sitting between them. From the 5' RACE reads, TCRdb called clonotypes with MiXCR, one entry per CDR3 protein. The top ten clones hold 35% to 40% of a sample with around 200,000 distinct CDR3 sequences, 9.5% to 11% of them seen once. This rearrangement joins TRBV9 to TRBJ2-1; D perhaps matches TRBD1 (5 bases). The receptor comes from a young man who received the YFV17D yellow fever vaccine. Sequencing was performed on CD8+ T cells sorted from PBMCs, taken 15 days after the yellow fever booster vaccination. The DNA of the CDR3 is TGTGCCAGCAGCCCCCAGGGTATCGCCTACAATGAGCAGTTCTTC. Its translation: CASSPQGIAYNEQFF.